This T cell receptor (beta chain) was obtained from a study of cytomegalovirus exposure and HLA in healthy donors. About the study: Samples from HLA-typed donors yielded about 85 million unique TCRs in an early data release.

Notes on this clone: Its antigen remains unknown.

With 60 Vbeta and 13 Jbeta primers, the PCR was carried out. This table comes from immunoSEQ multiplex PCR, and its TCRdb copy is limited to in-frame clones, with some not included. In total, the table holds 200,000 to 250,000 clones. Findings and caveats of the study: TCR beta V- and J-gene trimming was later associated with a missense DCLRE1C variant. Earlier analysis looked at TCR beta V segments, and most were productive about 87% or about 30% of the time. In the analysis, some V segments, TRBV6-2 and TRBV6-3 included, were excluded as indistinguishable.

The CDR3 extends over 16 amino acids. Per germline, CDR1 SGHRS and CDR2 YFSETQ. The ends were cut back, 4 bases at V and 5 bases at J, with 21 bases in the middle. This sequence joins TRBV5-1 and TRBJ1-1; D perhaps matches TRBD1 (6 bases). Sample: PBMCs. This receptor was obtained from a woman in her 30s in good health and CMV-seropositive. The CDR3 bases are TGCGCCAGCAGCCCGCCGGGCGGGGGCGCCGGGACTGAAGCTTTCTTT. Protein sequence: CASSPPGGGAGTEAFF. Full variable domain (rest looked up from reference TRBV5-1 and TRBJ1-1): KAGVTQTPRYLIKTRGQQVTLSCSPISGHRSVSWYQQTPGQGLQFLFEYFSETQRNKGNFPGRFSGRQFSNSRSEMNVSTLELGDSALYLCASSPPGGGAGTEAFFGQGTRLTVV.